This TCR beta chain is drawn from a study of blood T cell repertoires in COVID-19. Study details: The analysed material was cDNA or gDNA that came from T cells, B-cell-depleted T cells, or PBMCs.

V lost 7 bases and J 0 bases, leaving 13 bases between the germline ends. Germline V gene lookup returns CDR1 ENHRY and CDR2 SYGVKD. The CDR3 is 14 amino acids. Only in-frame clones appear in the TCRdb table, and some are missing; sequencing was by immunoSEQ multiplex PCR. The table has about 240,000 clones, 88% seen once; the top ten hold 0.99%. The receptor's source is a woman in her 40s who had recovered from COVID-19. This chain links TRBV10-3 with TRBJ2-7, with D possibly matching TRBD2 (5 bases). Sample: peripheral blood. The CDR3 spells CAIKSAGASYEQYF. The CDR3 DNA sequence: TGTGCCATCAAGTCTGCGGGCGCCTCCTACGAGCAGTACTTC.